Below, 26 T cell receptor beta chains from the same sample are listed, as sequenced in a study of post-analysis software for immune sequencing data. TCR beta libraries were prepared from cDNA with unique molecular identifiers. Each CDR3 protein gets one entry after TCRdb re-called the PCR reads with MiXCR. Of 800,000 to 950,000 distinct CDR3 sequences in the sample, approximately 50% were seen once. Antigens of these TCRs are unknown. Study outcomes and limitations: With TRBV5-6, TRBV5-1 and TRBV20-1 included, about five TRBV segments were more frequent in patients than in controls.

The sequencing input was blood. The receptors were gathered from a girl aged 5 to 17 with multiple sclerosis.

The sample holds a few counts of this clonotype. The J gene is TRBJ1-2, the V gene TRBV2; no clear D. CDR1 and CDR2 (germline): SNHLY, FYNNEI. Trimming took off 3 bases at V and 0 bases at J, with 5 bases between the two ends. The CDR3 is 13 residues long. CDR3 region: CASSDPTNYGYTF. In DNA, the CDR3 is TGTGCCAGCAGTGACCCTACTAACTATGGCTACACCTTC.

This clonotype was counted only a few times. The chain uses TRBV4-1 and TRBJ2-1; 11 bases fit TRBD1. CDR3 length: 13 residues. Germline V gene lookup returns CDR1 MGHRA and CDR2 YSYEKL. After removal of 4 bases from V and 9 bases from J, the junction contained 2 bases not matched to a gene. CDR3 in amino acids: CASSLDRGLEQFF. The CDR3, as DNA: TGCGCCAGCAGCCTGGACAGGGGGCTTGAGCAGTTCTTC.

The CDR3 DNA follows: TGCACCGCTAGGGGGGGTCAAGAGACCCAGTACTTC. This sequence encodes CTARGGQETQYF. The chain carries TRBV20-1 and TRBJ2-4, with D maybe TRBD2 (7 bases). The last part of the DNA fits TRBJ2-5 better; the J call may be wrong. The CDR3 is made up of 12 amino acids. CDR1 and CDR2 (germline): DFQATT, SNEGSKA (reference sequence).

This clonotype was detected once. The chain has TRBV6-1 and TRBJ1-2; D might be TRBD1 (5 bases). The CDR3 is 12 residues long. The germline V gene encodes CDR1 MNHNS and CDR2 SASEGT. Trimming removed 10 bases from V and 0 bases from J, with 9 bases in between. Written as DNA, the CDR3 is TGTGCCACCGCGGGACCTAACTATGGCTACACCTTC. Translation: CATAGPNYGYTF.

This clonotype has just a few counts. DNA of the CDR3: TGCAGCGTTGCCTCCGGGGGTTACGGAGGCACAGATACGCAGTATTTT. Residues: CSVASGGYGGTDTQYF. This chain joins TRBV29-1 and TRBJ2-3, with TRBD2 as a possible D gene (6 bases). Germline V gives CDR1 SQVTM, CDR2 ANQGSEA. Trimming cost V 4 bases and J 1 base, with 18 bases left between them. The CDR3 runs to 16 residues.

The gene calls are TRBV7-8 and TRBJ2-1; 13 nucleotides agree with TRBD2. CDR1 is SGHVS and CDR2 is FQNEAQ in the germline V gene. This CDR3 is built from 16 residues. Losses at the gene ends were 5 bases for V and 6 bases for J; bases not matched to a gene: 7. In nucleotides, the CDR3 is TGTGCCAGCAGCCCCTCGACTAGCGGGGGGTCCAATGAGCAGTTCTTC. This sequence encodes CASSPSTSGGSNEQFF.

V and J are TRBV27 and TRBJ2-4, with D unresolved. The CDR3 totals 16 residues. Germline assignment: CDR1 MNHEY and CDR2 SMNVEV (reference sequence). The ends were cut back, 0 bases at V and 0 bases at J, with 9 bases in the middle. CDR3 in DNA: TGTGCCAGCAGTTTATCGAGGCCTTTAGCCAAAAACATTCAGTACTTC. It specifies CASSLSRPLAKNIQYF.

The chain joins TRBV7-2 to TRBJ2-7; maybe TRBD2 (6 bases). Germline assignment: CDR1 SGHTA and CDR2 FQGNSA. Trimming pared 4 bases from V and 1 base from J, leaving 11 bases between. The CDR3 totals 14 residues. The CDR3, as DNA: TGTGCCAGCAGCTCAGACGGGGGTTCCTACGAGCAGTACTTC. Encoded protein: CASSSDGGSYEQYF.

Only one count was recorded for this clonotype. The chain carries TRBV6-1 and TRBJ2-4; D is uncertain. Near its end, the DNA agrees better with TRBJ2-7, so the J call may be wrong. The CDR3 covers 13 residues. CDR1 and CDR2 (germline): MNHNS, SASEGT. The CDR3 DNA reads TGTGCCAGCAGGTCCTCGGTCAACTACGAGCAGTACTTC. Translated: CASRSSVNYEQYF.

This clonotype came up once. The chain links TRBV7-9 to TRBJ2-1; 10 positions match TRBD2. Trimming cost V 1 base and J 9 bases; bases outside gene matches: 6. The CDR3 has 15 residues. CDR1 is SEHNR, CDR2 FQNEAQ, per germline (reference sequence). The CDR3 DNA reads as TGTGCCAGCAGCTTAGAGGGGCTAGCGGGGGCTGAGCAGTTCTTC. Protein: CASSLEGLAGAEQFF.

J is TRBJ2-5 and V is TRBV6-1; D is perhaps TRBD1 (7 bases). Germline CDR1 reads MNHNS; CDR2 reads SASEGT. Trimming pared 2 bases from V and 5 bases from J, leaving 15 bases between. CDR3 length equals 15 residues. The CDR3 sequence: CASSERTGGGETQYF. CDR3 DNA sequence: TGTGCCAGCAGTGAAAGGACAGGCGGAGGGGAGACCCAGTACTTC.

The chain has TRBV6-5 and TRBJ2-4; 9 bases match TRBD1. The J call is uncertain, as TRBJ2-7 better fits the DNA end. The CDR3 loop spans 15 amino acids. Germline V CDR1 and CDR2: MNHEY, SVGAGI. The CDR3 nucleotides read TGTGCCAGCAGTACTCGGGACAGGGAGGCCTACGAGCAGTACTTC. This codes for CASSTRDREAYEQYF.

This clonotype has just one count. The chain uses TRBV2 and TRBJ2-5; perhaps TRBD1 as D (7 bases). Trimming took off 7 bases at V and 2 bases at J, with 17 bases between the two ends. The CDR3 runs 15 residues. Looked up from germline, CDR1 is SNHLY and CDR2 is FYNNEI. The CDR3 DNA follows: TGTGCCAGCACTAGAGGGCAGGGGGGACAAGAGACCCAGTACTTC. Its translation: CASTRGQGGQETQYF.

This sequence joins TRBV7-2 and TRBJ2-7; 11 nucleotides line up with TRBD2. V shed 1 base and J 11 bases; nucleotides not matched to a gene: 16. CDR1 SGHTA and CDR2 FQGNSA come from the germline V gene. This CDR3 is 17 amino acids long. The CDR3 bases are TGTGCCAGCAGCTTAGTGAGTCCCGGGACTAGCGGTTACGGGGAGTACTTC. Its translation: CASSLVSPGTSGYGEYF.

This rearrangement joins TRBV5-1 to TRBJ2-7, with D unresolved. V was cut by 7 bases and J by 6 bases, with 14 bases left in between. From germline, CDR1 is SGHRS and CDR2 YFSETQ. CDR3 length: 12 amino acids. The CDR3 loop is CASSSLLTEQYF. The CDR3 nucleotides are TGCGCCAGCTCAAGCCTGTTAACCGAGCAGTACTTC.

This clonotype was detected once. The CDR3 loop is CSARDLMSSGRPYEQYF. For the CDR3, the DNA is TGCAGTGCTAGAGATCTGATGTCTAGCGGGAGACCCTACGAGCAGTACTTC. The chain joins TRBV20-1 to TRBJ2-7, with 10 bases matching TRBD2. V was pared by 0 bases and J by 2 bases, with 10 bases of the junction left unmatched. CDR1 is DFQATT, CDR2 SNEGSKA, per germline (reference sequence). This CDR3 contains 17 residues.

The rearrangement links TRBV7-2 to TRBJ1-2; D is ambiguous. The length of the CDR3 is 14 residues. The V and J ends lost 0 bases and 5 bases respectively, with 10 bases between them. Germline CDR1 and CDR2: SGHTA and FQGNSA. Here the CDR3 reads CASSLATEIYGYTF. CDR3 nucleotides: TGTGCCAGCAGCTTAGCTACAGAGATTTATGGCTACACCTTC.

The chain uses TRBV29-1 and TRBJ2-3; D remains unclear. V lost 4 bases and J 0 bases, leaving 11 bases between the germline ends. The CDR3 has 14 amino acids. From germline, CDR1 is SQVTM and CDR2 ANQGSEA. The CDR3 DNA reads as TGCAGCGTTGGCGCTGAACTTAGCACAGATACGCAGTATTTT. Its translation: CSVGAELSTDTQYF.

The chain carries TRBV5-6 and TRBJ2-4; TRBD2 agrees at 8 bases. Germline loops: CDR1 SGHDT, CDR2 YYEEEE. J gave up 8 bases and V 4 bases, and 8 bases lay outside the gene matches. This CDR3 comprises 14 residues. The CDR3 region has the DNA TGTGCCAGCAGCCCACCGGGAGGGTCGGACATTCAGTACTTC. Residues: CASSPPGGSDIQYF. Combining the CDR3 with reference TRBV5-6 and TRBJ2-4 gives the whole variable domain DAGVTQSPTHLIKTRGQQVTLRCSPKSGHDTVSWYQQALGQGPQFIFQYYEEEERQRGNFPDRFSGHQFPNYSSELNVNALLLGDSALYLCASSPPGGSDIQYFGAGTRLSVL.

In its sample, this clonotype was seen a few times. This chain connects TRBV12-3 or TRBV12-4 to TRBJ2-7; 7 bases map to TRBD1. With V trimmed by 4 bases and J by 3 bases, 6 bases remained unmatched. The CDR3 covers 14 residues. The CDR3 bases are TGTGCCAGCAGTTACAGGGGAATCAACTACGAGCAGTACTTC. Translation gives CASSYRGINYEQYF.

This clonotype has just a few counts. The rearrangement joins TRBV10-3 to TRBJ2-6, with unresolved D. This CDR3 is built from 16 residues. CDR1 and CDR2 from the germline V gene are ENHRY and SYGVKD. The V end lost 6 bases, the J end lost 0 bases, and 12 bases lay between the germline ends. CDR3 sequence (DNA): TGTGCCATCAGCGCATCCGGGCCCTCTGGGGCCAACGTCCTGACTTTC. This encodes CAISASGPSGANVLTF.

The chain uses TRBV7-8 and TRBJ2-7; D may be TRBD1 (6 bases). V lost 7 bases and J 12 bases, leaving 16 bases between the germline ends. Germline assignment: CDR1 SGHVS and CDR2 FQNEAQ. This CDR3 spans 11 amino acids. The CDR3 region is CASTSWDTLYF. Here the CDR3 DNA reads TGTGCCAGCACCTCTTGGGACACCCTGTACTTC.

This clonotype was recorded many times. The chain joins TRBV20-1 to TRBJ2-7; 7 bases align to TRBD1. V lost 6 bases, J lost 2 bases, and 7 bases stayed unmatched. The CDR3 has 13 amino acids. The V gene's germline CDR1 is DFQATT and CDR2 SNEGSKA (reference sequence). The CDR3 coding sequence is TGCAGTGCCTGGGACAGTCCTCCCTACGAGCAGTACTTC. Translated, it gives CSAWDSPPYEQYF.

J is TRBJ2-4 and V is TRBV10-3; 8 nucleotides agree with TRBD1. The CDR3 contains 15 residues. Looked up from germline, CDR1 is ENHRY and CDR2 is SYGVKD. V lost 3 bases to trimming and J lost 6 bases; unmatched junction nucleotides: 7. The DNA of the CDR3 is TGTGCCATCAGTGACGTGGTTACAGGGGGAAACATTCAGTACTTC. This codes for CAISDVVTGGNIQYF.

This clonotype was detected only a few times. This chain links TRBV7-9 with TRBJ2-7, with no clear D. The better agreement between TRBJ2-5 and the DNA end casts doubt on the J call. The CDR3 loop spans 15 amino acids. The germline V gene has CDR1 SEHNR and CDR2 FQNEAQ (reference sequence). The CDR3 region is CASSLEVAYLETQYF. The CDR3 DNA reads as TGTGCCAGCAGCTTAGAGGTAGCTTACTTAGAGACCCAGTACTTC.

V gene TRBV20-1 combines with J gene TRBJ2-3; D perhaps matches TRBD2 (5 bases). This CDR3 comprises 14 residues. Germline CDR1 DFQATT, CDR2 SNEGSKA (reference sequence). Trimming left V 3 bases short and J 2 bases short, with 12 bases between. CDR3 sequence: CSASLVRDTDTQYF. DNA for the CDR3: TGCAGTGCTAGTCTAGTACGGGACACAGATACGCAGTATTTT.